These 9 T cell receptor beta chains were all obtained from the same sample, sequenced in a study of T cell repertoires in cytomegalovirus infection. What these receptors recognize is not known. A single record per CDR3 protein comes from TCRdb applying MiXCR to the reads. The sample includes roughly 19,000 distinct CDR3 sequences, around 43% seen only once; the top ten take around 95%. The starting material was CD8+ T cells from cultured PBMCs, obtained from culture after CMV antigen stimulation. These receptors were obtained from a human donor in good health (CMV status not recorded). Some clones in this sample may be carry-over from other donors' samples.

The rearrangement joins TRBV6-2 or TRBV6-3 to TRBJ2-2, with a possible D match to TRBD2 (6 bases). This CDR3 is built from 17 residues. Looked up from germline, CDR1 is MNHEY and CDR2 is SVGEGT. Trimming stripped 5 bases from V and 0 bases from J, with 16 bases between. CDR3 region: CASSNLVGTANTGELFF. In DNA, the CDR3 is TGTGCCAGCAGTAACCTGGTGGGGACTGCGAACACCGGGGAGCTGTTTTTT.

J is TRBJ2-7 and V is TRBV7-2; 9 bases match TRBD1. The CDR3 runs to 15 residues. Germline CDR1 reads SGHTA; CDR2 reads FQGNSA. With 6 bases clipped from V and 5 bases from J, the junction kept 11 bases outside the gene matches. CDR3: CASRETGTGLHEQYF. In nucleotides, the CDR3 is TGTGCCAGCAGGGAGACTGGGACAGGGCTCCACGAGCAGTACTTC.

V gene TRBV27 combines with J gene TRBJ2-3; D is possibly TRBD1 or TRBD2 (6 bases each). Germline V lookup: CDR1 MNHEY, CDR2 SMNVEV (reference sequence). The CDR3 length is 20 residues. V was trimmed by 6 bases and J by 2 bases, leaving 30 bases between them. CDR3 protein: CASSLQGGEDSSTATDTQYF. CDR3 sequence (DNA): TGTGCCAGCAGCCTCCAAGGCGGGGAGGACAGCTCGACCGCCACAGATACGCAGTATTTT.

DNA for the CDR3: TGTGCCAGCAGTTACTCGATTCTTTCCGGGAGGAACACCGGGGAGCTGTTTTTT. As protein: CASSYSILSGRNTGELFF. The V call is TRBV6-2 or TRBV6-3, the J call TRBJ2-2, with a possible D match to TRBD2 (6 bases). The CDR3 consists of 18 residues. With 0 bases removed from V and 1 base from J, the gap between germline ends came to 15 bases. The germline gives CDR1 MNHEY, CDR2 SVGEGT.

In its sample, this clonotype was seen a few times. J is TRBJ2-1 and V is TRBV7-4; TRBD1 or TRBD2 may be the D gene (5 bases each). The CDR3 sequence is 15 residues long. Germline V gene lookup returns CDR1 SGHVT and CDR2 SQSDAQ. V lost 4 bases to trimming and J lost 6 bases, with 16 bases between them. The CDR3 nucleotides are TGTGCCAGCAGCTCCCCGGTTGGGGGTGTCAATGAGCAGTTCTTC. This sequence encodes CASSSPVGGVNEQFF.

The rearrangement joins TRBV5-4 to TRBJ2-7; the match to TRBD1 covers 7 bases. Germline CDR1 reads SGHNT; CDR2 reads YYREEE (reference sequence). Trimming took 3 bases from V and 0 from J; bases not matched to a gene: 6. This CDR3 comprises 15 residues. The CDR3, as DNA: TGTGCCAGCAGCTCGGGACAGCTCCACTCCTACGAGCAGTACTTC. It encodes CASSSGQLHSYEQYF. The whole variable domain, filled in from reference TRBV5-4 and TRBJ2-7, reads ETGVTQSPTHLIKTRGQQVTLRCSSQSGHNTVSWYQQALGQGPQFIFQYYREEENGRGNFPPRFSGLQFPNYSSELNVNALELDDSALYLCASSSGQLHSYEQYFGPGTRLTVT.

This clonotype occurred many times. The rearrangement links TRBV24-1 to TRBJ2-2; TRBD1 matches at 8 bases. Germline values: CDR1 KGHDR, CDR2 SFDVKD. J lost 3 bases, V lost 4 bases, and 6 bases had no gene match. The length of the CDR3 is 16 residues. This CDR3 reads CATSDPMTGDTGELFF. Written as DNA, the CDR3 is TGTGCCACCAGTGACCCAATGACAGGGGACACCGGGGAGCTGTTTTTT.

The J gene is TRBJ2-4, the V gene TRBV4-1; D gene uncertain. Trimming pared 7 bases from V and 0 bases from J, leaving 13 bases between. The CDR3 spans 15 residues. Germline V gene lookup returns CDR1 MGHRA and CDR2 YSYEKL. The CDR3 nucleotides read TGCGCCAGCACCCCAGAACCTTTAGCCAAAAACATTCAGTACTTC. It codes for CASTPEPLAKNIQYF.

This clonotype has more than one count but fewer than ten. The chain is built from TRBV7-2 and TRBJ2-4; D remains ambiguous. Germline V gives CDR1 SGHTA, CDR2 FQGNSA. The V end lost 0 bases, the J end lost 2 bases, and 5 bases lay between the germline ends. The CDR3 is 14 amino acids. The CDR3 nucleotides read TGTGCCAGCAGCTTAGCGCCCACCAAAAACATTCAGTACTTC. Translation: CASSLAPTKNIQYF.